This is a list of T cell receptor beta chains from one sample in a study of T cells in Graves' hyperthyroidism and ophthalmopathy. A single record per CDR3 protein comes from TCRdb applying MiXCR to the multiplex PCR reads. The sample consists of around 690,000 distinct CDR3 sequences, roughly a sixth of them appearing once. Sequences were obtained from blood. These TCRs come from a man aged 45-65 years with Graves' hyperthyroidism. CDR3s include the opening cysteine and the closing phenylalanine or tryptophan. The D gene is left open where the match is weak. Size is stated for part of the rows, as once, few or many counts, or as a class when the clone is expanded.

>-|TRBD1|TRBJ2-1|TRBV9
TGTGCCAGCAGCGTAGGACAGGGGACCTACAATGAGCAGTTCTTC
CASSVGQGTYNEQFF
>few|-|TRBJ1-1|TRBV19
TGTGCCAGTAGTATGTCAGTGAACACTGAAGCTTTCTTT
CASSMSVNTEAFF
>many|-|TRBJ1-4|TRBV29-1
TGCAGCGTTGCAAACAGGGTGAGGGGTGAAAAACTGTTTTTT
CSVANRVRGEKLFF
>few|TRBD1|TRBJ2-6|TRBV18
TGTGCCAGCTCAAGGGACAGGGGCTCTGGGGCCAACGTCCTGACTTTC
CASSRDRGSGANVLTF
>-|-|TRBJ2-3|TRBV27
TGTGCCAGCAGTTTATCGGATTTGGGCAGGTCAGATACGCAGTATTTT
CASSLSDLGRSDTQYF
>once|-|TRBJ1-1|TRBV6-1
TGTGCCAGCACCCCTTCCGGGCCTTTGAACACTGAAGCTTTCTTT
CASTPSGPLNTEAFF
>many|-|TRBJ2-1|TRBV28
TGTGCCAGCAACCCTGGGGGCGCCCCTAGGAATGAGCAGTTCTTC
CASNPGGAPRNEQFF
>many|-|TRBJ2-1|TRBV7-2
TGTGCCAGCAGCTTAGGTGGCTTCTCCTACAATGAGCAGTTCTTC
CASSLGGFSYNEQFF
>many|TRBD2|TRBJ2-2|TRBV15
TGTGCCACCAGCAGAGGACTAGCGGGATATCCCGGGGAGCTGTTTTTT
CATSRGLAGYPGELFF
>-|-|TRBJ2-3|TRBV5-1
TGCGCCAGCAGCTTTCTCTCTAGAGTCCACACCCCCATTCGTCTCACAGATACGCAGTATTTT
CASSFLSRVHTPIRLTDTQYF
>-|TRBD1|TRBJ2-3|TRBV7-3
TGTGCCAGCAGAGCACGCGCCAGGGGACAGGGCTCTACAGATACGCAGTATTTT
CASRARARGQGSTDTQYF
>many|-|TRBJ2-5|TRBV28
TGTGCCAGCAGTTTGATCTGGCAGGGCATGGCGGAGACCCAGTACTTC
CASSLIWQGMAETQYF
>-|TRBD1|TRBJ2-7|TRBV28
TGTGCCAGCAGTATCCGGGACAGTAATGGGTACGAGCAGTACTTC
CASSIRDSNGYEQYF
>-|-|TRBJ1-1|TRBV12-3/TRBV12-4
TGTGCCAGCACCACTCAAGTATTGAACACTGAAGCTTTCTTT
CASTTQVLNTEAFF
>few|TRBD1|TRBJ1-2|TRBV20-1
TGCAGTGCTTCATCGACAGGGGGATACTATGGCTACACCTTC
CSASSTGGYYGYTF
>many|TRBD2|TRBJ2-1|TRBV27
TGTGCCAGCAGTCCCCTACTAGCGGGACTGGGCAATGAGCAGTTCTTC
CASSPLLAGLGNEQFF
>many|TRBD1|TRBJ2-5|TRBV6-1
TGTGCCAGCAGTGAAGTAGGAGGTGGGACAGAGTACCAAGAGACCCAGTACTTC
CASSEVGGGTEYQETQYF
>many|-|TRBJ1-5|TRBV6-1
TGTGCCAGCAGTGGGACAGTCAATCAGCCCCAGCATTTT
CASSGTVNQPQHF
>many|-|TRBJ1-5|TRBV2
TGTGCCAGCAGTGAAGGGTTGAGCAATCAGCCCCAGCATTTT
CASSEGLSNQPQHF
>-|-|TRBJ2-3|TRBV3-1
TGTGCCAGCAGCCAAGAGATAGGAGCAACTGGCACAGATACGCAGTATTTT
CASSQEIGATGTDTQYF
>many|-|TRBJ2-1|TRBV9
TGTGCCAGCAGCGTAGGTACACGGGAGTCATGGAATGAGCAGTTCTTC
CASSVGTRESWNEQFF
>few|-|TRBJ2-5|TRBV20-1
TGCAGTGCTCCCAGACCCCCTCAAGAGACCCAGTACTTC
CSAPRPPQETQYF
>many|TRBD2|TRBJ2-1|TRBV7-3
TGTGCCAGCAGCTTAGATCGGGGGGGGTACAATGAGCAGTTCTTC
CASSLDRGGYNEQFF
>many|-|TRBJ2-3|TRBV15
TGTGCCACCAGCAGAGTGCTCCTGGCGGGCGGAATAGATACGCAGTATTTT
CATSRVLLAGGIDTQYF
>-|-|TRBJ2-1|TRBV6-1
TGTGCCAGCAGTTCCCGACTAGGTGGGGAGCAGTTCTTC
CASSSRLGGEQFF
>-|-|TRBJ2-7|TRBV19
TGTGCCAGTAAGAGGAGGGGACAATCCTACGAGCAGTACTTC
CASKRRGQSYEQYF
>many|TRBD2|TRBJ2-1|TRBV13
TGTGCCAGCAGCTCTCGGACTAGCGGGAGTCCCAATGAGCAGTTCTTC
CASSSRTSGSPNEQFF
>few|-|TRBJ2-1|TRBV20-1
TGCAGTGCTAGATACGGAGCCTCCTACAATGAGCAGTTCTTC
CSARYGASYNEQFF
>few|TRBD1|TRBJ1-2|TRBV28
TGTGCCAGCCTAGACAGGGCCAACTATGGCTACACCTTC
CASLDRANYGYTF
>few|-|TRBJ2-2|TRBV9
TGTGCCAGCAGCCGACCCCGGGGGCACGCGAACACCGGGGAGCTGTTTTTT
CASSRPRGHANTGELFF
>few|-|TRBJ1-2|TRBV7-6
TGTGCCAGCAGCCTCGGGACTGGGATTAACTATGGCTACACCTTC
CASSLGTGINYGYTF
>many|-|TRBJ1-2|TRBV29-1
TGCAGCGCGTTCCTACCTAACTATGGCTACACCTTC
CSAFLPNYGYTF
>-|-|TRBJ1-1|TRBV4-1
TGCGCCAGCAGCCAGCGGTTGGGTCCTGAAGCTTTCTTT
CASSQRLGPEAFF
>many|-|TRBJ2-6|TRBV11-2
TGTGCCAGCACCGAAAGCCACTATCGGGAGACTGGGGCCAACGTCCTGACTTTC
CASTESHYRETGANVLTF
>many|-|TRBJ2-7|TRBV6-1
TGTGCCAGCAGTTTACAGGGTCCCCGCTACGAGCAGTACTTC
CASSLQGPRYEQYF
>many|-|TRBJ2-3|TRBV15
TGTGCCACCAGCAGAGAACGGGACCCTCCGGACACAGATACGCAGTATTTT
CATSRERDPPDTDTQYF
>once|-|TRBJ1-1|TRBV6-1
TGTGCCAGCAGTGCGTCAACAAGTATGATGAACACTGAAGCTTTCTTT
CASSASTSMMNTEAFF
>-|-|TRBJ1-5|TRBV19
TGTGCCAGTATCAGGACTGCTAGCAATCAGCCCCAGCATTTT
CASIRTASNQPQHF
>-|TRBD2|TRBJ2-3|TRBV20-1
TGCAGTGCTAGTCCCCACATGACTAGCGGGAGGTCCCCGTGGTACAGCACAGATACGCAGTATTTT
CSASPHMTSGRSPWYSTDTQYF
>-|-|TRBJ2-7|TRBV5-5
TGTGCCAGCAGGGCCGGGACAGAGGACGGGGGGCAGCAGTACTTC
CASRAGTEDGGQQYF
>-|TRBD2|TRBJ2-1|TRBV20-1
TGCAGTGCTAGAGAACTAGCGGGAGGGTACAATGAGCAGTTCTTC
CSARELAGGYNEQFF
>many|-|TRBJ2-2|TRBV6-1
TGTGCCAGCAGCCACCTCGGGACGGCGAACACCGGGGAGCTGTTTTTT
CASSHLGTANTGELFF
>few|-|TRBJ2-7|TRBV5-1
TGCGCCAGCAGCCCCTGGGGCAGCTCCTACGAGCAGTACTTC
CASSPWGSSYEQYF
>many|-|TRBJ2-1|TRBV7-8
TGTGCCAGCAGCTTAGCCGTTTTTGAGCAGTTCTTC
CASSLAVFEQFF
>-|TRBD2|TRBJ2-3|TRBV20-1
TGCAGTGCGGACACCGGGACTAGCGGGATAGATACGCAGTATTTT
CSADTGTSGIDTQYF
>-|TRBD1|TRBJ2-1|TRBV5-1
TGCGCCAGCAGCTTGTCCGACAGGGTCGATGAGCAGTTCTTC
CASSLSDRVDEQFF
>-|-|TRBJ2-5|TRBV11-2
TGTGCCAGCAGCTCTCCCCGGCTTGGAAAAACCCAGTACTTC
CASSSPRLGKTQYF
>few|TRBD2|TRBJ2-7|TRBV6-1
TGTGCCAGCAGTATAGCGGGAGGGGGCTACGAGCAGTACTTC
CASSIAGGGYEQYF
>-|-|TRBJ2-3|TRBV20-1
TGCAGTGCTAGAGATAGGGGAGCGATAGATACGCAGTATTTT
CSARDRGAIDTQYF
>many|TRBD2|TRBJ2-7|TRBV30
TGTGCCTGGGGGACTAGCGGGAGGATCTACGAGCAGTACTTC
CAWGTSGRIYEQYF
>-|-|TRBJ2-2|TRBV9
TGTGCCAGCAGCGTTTTGCAAAACACCGGGGAGCTGTTTTTT
CASSVLQNTGELFF
>-|-|TRBJ2-7|TRBV12-3/TRBV12-4
TGTGCCAGCAGAAACCGGGACTTTCCCTACGAGCAGTACTTC
CASRNRDFPYEQYF
>-|-|TRBJ2-2|TRBV6-2/TRBV6-3
TGTGCCAGCAGTCCTATCTACACCGGGGAGCTGTTTTTT
CASSPIYTGELFF